This T cell receptor beta chain was sequenced in a study of blood T cell repertoires in COVID-19. Study details: Some COVID-19 samples were acute and others convalescent; all came from the United States, Italy and Spain.

The CDR3 is 14 amino acids. CDR1 is LNHDA and CDR2 is SQIVND in the germline V gene (reference sequence). Trimming took 6 bases from V and 3 from J, leaving 12 bases between them. Original processing notes: Reference gene primer amplification in the assay estimated nucleated cell counts. TCRdb's copy holds only in-frame clones and misses some; the assay was immunoSEQ multiplex PCR. Clone size and V and J calls were adopted from that table, with D and trimming inferred from the DNA. The sample contains about 150,000 clones, about four fifths of which appear only once. This clone appeared once. The chain employs TRBV19 and TRBJ1-5; possible D gene TRBD1, 6 bases. The origin of this receptor is a human donor with acute or convalescent COVID-19. The donor label of this sample is uncertain. Sequences were obtained from peripheral blood. For the CDR3, the DNA is TGTGCCAGTAGAGGACAGTTAGTCAATCAGCCCCAGCATTTT. This sequence encodes CASRGQLVNQPQHF. The complete variable domain, with remaining parts taken from reference TRBV19 and TRBJ1-5, reads DGGITQSPKYLFRKEGQNVTLSCEQNLNHDAMYWYRQDPGQGLRLIYYSQIVNDFQKGDIAEGYSVSREKKESFPLTVTSAQKNPTAFYLCASRGQLVNQPQHFGDGTRLSIL.